Listed here is a single TCR beta chain. CDR1 LGHNA and CDR2 YSLEER come from the germline V gene. The CDR3 contains 16 residues. V lost 0 bases and J 8 bases, leaving 19 bases between the germline ends. cDNA came from roughly 0.53 to 1 ug RNA primed by random hexamers. Amplification of the TCR beta CDR3 was carried out by immunoSEQ multiplex PCR, which spanned a total of 54 Vbeta and 13 Jbeta segments. MiXCR, run by TCRdb on the immunoSEQ multiplex PCR reads, gives a single entry per CDR3 protein. The repertoire holds roughly 180,000 distinct CDR3 sequences, over 85% seen once, with roughly 0.14% in the top ten. The data stem from a study of CD8 T cells in Susac syndrome.

Sequencing was carried out using CD4+ T cells from PBMCs. The TCR sequence derives from a human donor in good health. The genes are TRBV4-3 and TRBJ1-2; possible D gene TRBD1, 6 bases. CDR3 sequence reads: CASSQDHVGGSIGYTF. The CDR3 DNA reads TGCGCCAGCAGCCAAGACCACGTAGGGGGGTCGATCGGCTACACCTTC.